The clone carrying this T cell receptor (beta chain) was seen ten or more times. Antigen: not known. Uncontrolled infections, pregnancy, lactation or other autoimmune diseases led to patient exclusion. This specimen belongs to a study of Graves' ophthalmopathy and Graves' hyperthyroidism. Amplified TCR beta CDR3 regions were obtained using RNA transcripts as template. Second-round multiplex PCR came after a first-round RT-PCR that employed HTBI primers. Each CDR3 protein gets one entry after TCRdb re-called the multiplex PCR reads with MiXCR. Here the sample spans 200,000 to 250,000 distinct CDR3 sequences, around a fifth being singletons. Study findings and constraints: Also, most clonotypes expanded in the thyroid above 0.001 frequency appeared in blood. Sensitivity of roughly 88% and specificity of less than 82% were achieved when a 13-signature model separated ophthalmopathy from stable hyperthyroidism. Both a roughly 70% sensitivity and an approximately 72% specificity characterized the model's predictions of ophthalmopathy progression.

Germline V gene lookup returns CDR1 MNHEY and CDR2 SVGAGI. V was pared by 0 bases and J by 3 bases, with 18 bases between. This CDR3 comprises 17 residues. Sequenced material: peripheral blood. The clonotype comes from a woman aged 45 to 65 with Graves' ophthalmopathy. The chain combines TRBV6-5 with TRBJ2-7, with a weak D call TRBD2 (5 bases). Here the CDR3 reads CASSYSTGGSSSYEQYF. CDR3 in DNA: TGTGCCAGCAGTTACTCTACCGGAGGAAGCTCAAGCTACGAGCAGTACTTC.